This T cell receptor beta chain is from a study of shared clonotypes between healthy human individuals. General study findings and limits: An anticipated effect of sequencing depth on clonotype sharing among donors was recognized. The small donor group covered limited genetic and exposure diversity.

Naive CD8 populations comprised CD45RO-negative cells positively selected for CCR7, excluding terminally differentiated effector memory CD45RA+ cells. The CDR3 sequence is 10 residues long. V was trimmed by 4 bases and J by 12 bases, leaving 8 bases between them. The germline gives CDR1 SGDLS, CDR2 YYNGEE. Note on this clone: Antigen unknown.

The authors distributed each subset's genomic DNA evenly over several immunoSEQ plates. Using immunoSEQ multiplex PCR, the repertoire was profiled, and TCRdb retains in-frame clones only, with some absent. This table has roughly 850,000 clones, about 96% appearing once. Material for sequencing was naive CD8+ T cells sorted from blood. The TCR originated in a man aged 25 to 40 in good health. The chain carries TRBV9 and TRBJ2-1; D remains ambiguous. CDR3 nucleotides: TGTGCCAGCAGCTTCCGCGTGCAGTTCTTC. Amino acid sequence: CASSFRVQFF.